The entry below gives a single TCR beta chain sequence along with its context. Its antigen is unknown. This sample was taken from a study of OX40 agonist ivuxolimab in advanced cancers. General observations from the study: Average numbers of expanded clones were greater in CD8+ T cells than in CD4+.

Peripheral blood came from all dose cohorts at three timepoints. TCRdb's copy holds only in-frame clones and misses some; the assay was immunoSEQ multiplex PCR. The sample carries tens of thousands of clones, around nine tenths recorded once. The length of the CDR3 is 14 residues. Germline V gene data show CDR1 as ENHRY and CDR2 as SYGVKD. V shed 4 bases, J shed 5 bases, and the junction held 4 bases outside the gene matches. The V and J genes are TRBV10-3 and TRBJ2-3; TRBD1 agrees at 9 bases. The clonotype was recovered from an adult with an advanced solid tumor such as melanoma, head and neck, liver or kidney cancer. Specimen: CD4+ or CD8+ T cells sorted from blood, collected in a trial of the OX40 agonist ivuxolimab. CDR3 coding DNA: TGTGCCATCAGTGCAGGACAGGGGAAAGATACGCAGTATTTT. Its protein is CAISAGQGKDTQYF.